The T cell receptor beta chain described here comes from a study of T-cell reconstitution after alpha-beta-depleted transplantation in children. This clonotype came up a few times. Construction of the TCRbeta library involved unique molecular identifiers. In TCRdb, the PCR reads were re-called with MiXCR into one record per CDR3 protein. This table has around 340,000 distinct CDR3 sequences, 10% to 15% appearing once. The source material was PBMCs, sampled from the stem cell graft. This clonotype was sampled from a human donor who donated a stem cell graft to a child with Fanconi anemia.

The CDR3 reads CASSEFREGEQFF. The CDR3 coding sequence is TGCGCCAGCAGTGAGTTCCGGGAAGGTGAGCAGTTCTTC. The chain employs TRBV10-1 and TRBJ2-1, with TRBD2 as a possible D gene (5 bases). The V end lost 1 base, the J end lost 9 bases, and 10 bases lay between the germline ends. There are 13 residues in the CDR3. Germline V gene lookup returns CDR1 WNHNN and CDR2 SYGVQD (reference sequence).